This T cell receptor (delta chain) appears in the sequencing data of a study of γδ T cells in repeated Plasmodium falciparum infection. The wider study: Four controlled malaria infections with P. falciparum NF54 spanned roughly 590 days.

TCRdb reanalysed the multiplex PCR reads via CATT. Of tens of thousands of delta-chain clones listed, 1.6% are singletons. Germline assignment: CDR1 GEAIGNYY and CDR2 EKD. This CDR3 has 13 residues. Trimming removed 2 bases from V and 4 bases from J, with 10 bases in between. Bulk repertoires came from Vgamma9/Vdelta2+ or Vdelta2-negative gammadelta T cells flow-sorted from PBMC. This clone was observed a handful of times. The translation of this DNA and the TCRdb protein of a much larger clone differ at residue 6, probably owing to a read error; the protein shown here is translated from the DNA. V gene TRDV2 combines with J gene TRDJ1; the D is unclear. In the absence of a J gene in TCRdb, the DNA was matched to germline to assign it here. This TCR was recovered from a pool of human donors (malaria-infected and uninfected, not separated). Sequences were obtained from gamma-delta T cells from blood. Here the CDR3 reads CACDSAGVDKLIF. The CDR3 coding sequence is TGTGCCTGTGACAGTGCAGGAGTCGATAAACTCATCTTT.